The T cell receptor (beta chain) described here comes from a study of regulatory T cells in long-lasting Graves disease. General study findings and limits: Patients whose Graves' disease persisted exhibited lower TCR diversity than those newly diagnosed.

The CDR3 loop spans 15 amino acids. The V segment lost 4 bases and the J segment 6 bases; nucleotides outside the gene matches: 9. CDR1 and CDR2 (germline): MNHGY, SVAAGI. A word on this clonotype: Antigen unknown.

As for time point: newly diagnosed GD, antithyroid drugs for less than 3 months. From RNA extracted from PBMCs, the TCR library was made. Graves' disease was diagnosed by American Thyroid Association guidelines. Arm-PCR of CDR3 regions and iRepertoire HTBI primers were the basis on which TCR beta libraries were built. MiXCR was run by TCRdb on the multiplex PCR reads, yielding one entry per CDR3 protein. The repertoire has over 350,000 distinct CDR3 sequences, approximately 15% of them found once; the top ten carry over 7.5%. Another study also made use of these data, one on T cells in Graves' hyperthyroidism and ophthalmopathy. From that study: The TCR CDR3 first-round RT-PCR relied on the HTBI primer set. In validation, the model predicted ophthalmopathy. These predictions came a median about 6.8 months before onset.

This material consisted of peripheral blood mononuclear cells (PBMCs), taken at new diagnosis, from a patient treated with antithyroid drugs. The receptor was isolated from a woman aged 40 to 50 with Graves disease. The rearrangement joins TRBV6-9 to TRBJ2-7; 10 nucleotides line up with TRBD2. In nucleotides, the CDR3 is TGTGCCAGCAGTTCGTCTCTAGCGGGAGTAAGCGAGCAGTACTTC. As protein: CASSSSLAGVSEQYF.